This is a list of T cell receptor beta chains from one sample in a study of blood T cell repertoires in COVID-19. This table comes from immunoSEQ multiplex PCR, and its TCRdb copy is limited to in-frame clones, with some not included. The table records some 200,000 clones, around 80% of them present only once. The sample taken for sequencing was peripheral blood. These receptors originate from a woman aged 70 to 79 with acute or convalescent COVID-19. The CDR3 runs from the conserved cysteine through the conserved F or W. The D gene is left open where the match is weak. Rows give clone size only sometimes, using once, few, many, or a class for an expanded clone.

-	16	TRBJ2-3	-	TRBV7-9	TGTGCCAGCAGCTTACTCTCCAGGTCTAGCACAGATACGCAGTATTTT	CASSLLSRSSTDTQYF
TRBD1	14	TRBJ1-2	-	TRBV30	TGTGCCTGGACCAATATTCCGGGACAGTATGGCTACACCTTC	CAWTNIPGQYGYTF
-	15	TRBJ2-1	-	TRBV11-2	TGTGCCAGCAGCCCGAACGCAGGGACCTACAATGAGCAGTTCTTC	CASSPNAGTYNEQFF
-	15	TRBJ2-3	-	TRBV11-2	TGTGCCAGCAGCTTAGAGTTGGAGAACACAGATACGCAGTATTTT	CASSLELENTDTQYF
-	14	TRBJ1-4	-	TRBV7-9	TGTGCCAGCAGCTTTTCAGGGACTAATGAAAAACTGTTTTTT	CASSFSGTNEKLFF
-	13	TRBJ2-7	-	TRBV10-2	TGCGCCAGCACGGAGGGGATTGGGTACGAGCAGTACTTC	CASTEGIGYEQYF
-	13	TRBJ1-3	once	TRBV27	TGTGCCAGCAGCTCTCTAGACGGAAACACCATATATTTT	CASSSLDGNTIYF
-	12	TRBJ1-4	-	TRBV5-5	TGTGCCAGCAGCTTGACAGGGAAGGAACTGTTTTTT	CASSLTGKELFF
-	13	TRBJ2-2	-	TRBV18	TGTGCCACCTCGGGAGAAGGGACCGGGGAGCTGTTTTTT	CATSGEGTGELFF
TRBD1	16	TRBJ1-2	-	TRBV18	TGTGCCAGCTCACCGTCGGGACAGGGAATAGTTTCTGGCTACACCTTC	CASSPSGQGIVSGYTF
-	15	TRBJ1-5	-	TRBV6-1	TGTGCCAGCAGTGACCAGGGTAGGCGCAATCAGCCCCAGCATTTT	CASSDQGRRNQPQHF
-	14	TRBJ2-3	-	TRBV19	TGTGCCAGCGCCCCCCGGGAGCGGGCAGATACGCAGTATTTT	CASAPRERADTQYF
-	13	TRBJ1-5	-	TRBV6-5	TGTGCCAGCAGGGCCCTTAGCAATCAGCCCCAGCATTTT	CASRALSNQPQHF
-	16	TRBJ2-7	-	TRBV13	TGTGCCAGCAGCTTAGGGAGACGGCGCCCTGGAGACGAGCAGTACTTC	CASSLGRRRPGDEQYF
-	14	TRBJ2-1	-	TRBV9	TGTGCCAGCAGCGTAGCTCAGGTCTACAATGAGCAGTTCTTC	CASSVAQVYNEQFF
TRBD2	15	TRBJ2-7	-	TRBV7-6	TGTGCCAGCAGCGCCCTGACTAGCGGGATCTACGAGCAGTACTTC	CASSALTSGIYEQYF
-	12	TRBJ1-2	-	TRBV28	TGTGCCAGCAGTTTTACGCGCTATGGCTACACCTTC	CASSFTRYGYTF
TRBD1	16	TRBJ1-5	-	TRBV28	TGTGCCAGCAGTTTACGCGGGACAGGGGGCAATCAGCCCCAGCATTTT	CASSLRGTGGNQPQHF
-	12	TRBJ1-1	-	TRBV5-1	TGCGCCAGCAGCTTGGGGACGGACTTGGCTTTCTTT	CASSLGTDLAFF
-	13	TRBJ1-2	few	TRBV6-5	TGTGCCAGCAGTACGACACCCAACTATGGCTACACCTTC	CASSTTPNYGYTF
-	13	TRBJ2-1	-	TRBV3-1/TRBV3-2	TGTGCCAGCAGCACTTCCGGGGGTGATGAGCAGTTCTTC	CASSTSGGDEQFF
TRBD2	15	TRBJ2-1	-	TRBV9	TGTGCCAGCAGCGCTGGAGGGGGACTAGCGGTTGAGCAGTTCTTC	CASSAGGGLAVEQFF
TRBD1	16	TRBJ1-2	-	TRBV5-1	TGCGCCAGCAGCCCCCAGAGGACAGGGTCTTTCGGCGGCTACACCTTC	CASSPQRTGSFGGYTF
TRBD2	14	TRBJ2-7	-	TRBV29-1	TGCAGCGTTGCCGGGACTAGCGGGGCCTACGAGCAGTACTTC	CSVAGTSGAYEQYF
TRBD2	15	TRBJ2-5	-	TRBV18	TGTGCCAGCTCACCCTCGGGACTAGCGGCAGAGACCCAGTACTTC	CASSPSGLAAETQYF
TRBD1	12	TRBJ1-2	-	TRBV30	TGTGCCGGCAGACAGGGGACCTATGGCTACACCTTC	CAGRQGTYGYTF
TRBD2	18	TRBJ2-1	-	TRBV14	TGTGCCAGCAGCCAACGTCAGAGGACTAGCGGTCCCTACAATGAGCAGTTCTTC	CASSQRQRTSGPYNEQFF
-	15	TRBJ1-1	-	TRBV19	TGTGCCAGTAGTATACGGGTGTGGATGAACACTGAAGCTTTCTTT	CASSIRVWMNTEAFF
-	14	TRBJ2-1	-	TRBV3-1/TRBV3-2	TGTGCCAGCAGCCAAGATTACCCACAGGGTGAGCAGTTCTTC	CASSQDYPQGEQFF
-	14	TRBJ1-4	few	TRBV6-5	TGTGCCAGCAGCACCAGGGCGGTCCGTGAAAAACTGTTTTTT	CASSTRAVREKLFF
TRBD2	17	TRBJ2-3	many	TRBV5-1	TGCGCCAGCAGCCGAGGGACTAGCAGAACTAGCACAGATACGCAGTATTTT	CASSRGTSRTSTDTQYF
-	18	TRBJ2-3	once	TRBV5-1	TGCGCCAGCAGCCCCAGGCCCCCAGACAGACCTAGCACAGATACGCAGTATTTT	CASSPRPPDRPSTDTQYF
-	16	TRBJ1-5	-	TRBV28	TGTGCCAGCAGCCCGGAAGGGGCGGGGGGCAATCAGCCCCAGCATTTT	CASSPEGAGGNQPQHF
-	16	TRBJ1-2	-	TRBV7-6	TGTGCCAGCAGCTTAGGGAGCTTTTTGAGCCTCTATGGCTACACCTTC	CASSLGSFLSLYGYTF
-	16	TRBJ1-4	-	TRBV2	TGTGCCAGCAGTGAATTGAGTCAGGCAACTAATGAAAAACTGTTTTTT	CASSELSQATNEKLFF
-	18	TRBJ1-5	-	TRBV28	TGTGCCAGCAGTTCACAAAGTTTACAGGCTTATAGCAATCAGCCCCAGCATTTT	CASSSQSLQAYSNQPQHF
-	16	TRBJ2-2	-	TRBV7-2	TGTGCCAGCAGCCCTCCCCCCGGACAAGGCACCGGGGAGCTGTTTTTT	CASSPPPGQGTGELFF
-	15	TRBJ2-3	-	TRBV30	TGTGCCTGGAGAAAGGGGGGGATAGTCACAGATACGCAGTATTTT	CAWRKGGIVTDTQYF
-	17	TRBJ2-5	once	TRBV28	TGTGCCAGCAGTTTAGGGTTGAGGGGGGGGCCGGGAGAGACCCAGTACTTC	CASSLGLRGGPGETQYF
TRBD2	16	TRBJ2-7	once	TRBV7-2	TGTGCCAGCAGCTCTATGACTAGCGGGAGGGGGTACGAGCAGTACTTC	CASSSMTSGRGYEQYF
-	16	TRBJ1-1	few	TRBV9	TGTGCCAGCAGCGTAGCCGGGAGAATTGGGGACACTGAAGCTTTCTTT	CASSVAGRIGDTEAFF
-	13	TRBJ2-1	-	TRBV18	TGTGCCAGCTCACCTGACACGTACAATGAGCAGTTCTTC	CASSPDTYNEQFF
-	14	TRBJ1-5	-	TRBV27	TGTGCCAGCAGCCGTTTTGGGGGGAATCAGCCCCAGCATTTT	CASSRFGGNQPQHF
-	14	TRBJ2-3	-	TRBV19	TGTGCCAGTAGTATAACAGCGGTGCCAGATACGCAGTATTTT	CASSITAVPDTQYF
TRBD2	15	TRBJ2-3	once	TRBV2	TGTGCCAGTTGCGGACTAGCGGGAGGGAAAGATACGCAGTATTTT	CASCGLAGGKDTQYF
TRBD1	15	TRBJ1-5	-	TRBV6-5	TGTGCCAGCACCCCCGGACAGGGTGACAATCAGCCCCAGCATTTT	CASTPGQGDNQPQHF
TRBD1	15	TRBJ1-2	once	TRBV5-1	TGCGCCAGCAAAACATCAGGGGGCGGTAACTATGGCTACACCTTC	CASKTSGGGNYGYTF
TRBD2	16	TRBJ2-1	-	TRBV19	TGTGCCAGTAGTATCCCCGGGACTAGCGGGAGTTATGAGCAGTTCTTC	CASSIPGTSGSYEQFF